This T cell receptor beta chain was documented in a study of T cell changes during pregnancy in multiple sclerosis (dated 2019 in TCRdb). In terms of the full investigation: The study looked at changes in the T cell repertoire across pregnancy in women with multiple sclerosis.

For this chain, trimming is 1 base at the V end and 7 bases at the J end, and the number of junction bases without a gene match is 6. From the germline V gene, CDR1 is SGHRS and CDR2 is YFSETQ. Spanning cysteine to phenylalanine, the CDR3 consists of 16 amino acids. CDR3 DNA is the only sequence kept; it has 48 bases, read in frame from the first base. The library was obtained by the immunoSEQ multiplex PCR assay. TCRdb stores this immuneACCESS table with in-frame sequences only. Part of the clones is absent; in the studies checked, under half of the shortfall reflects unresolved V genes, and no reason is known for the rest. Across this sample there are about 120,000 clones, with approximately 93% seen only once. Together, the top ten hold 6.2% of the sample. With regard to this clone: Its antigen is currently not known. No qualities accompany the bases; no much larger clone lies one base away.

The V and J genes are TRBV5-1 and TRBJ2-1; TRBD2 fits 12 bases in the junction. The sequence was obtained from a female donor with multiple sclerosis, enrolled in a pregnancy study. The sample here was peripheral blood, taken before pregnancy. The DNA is TGCGCCAGCAGCTTGACTAGCGGGAGGATGGATAATGAGCAGTTCTTC. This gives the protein CASSLTSGRMDNEQFF. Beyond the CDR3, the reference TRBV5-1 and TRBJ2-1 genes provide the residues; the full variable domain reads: KAGVTQTPRYLIKTRGQQVTLSCSPISGHRSVSWYQQTPGQGLQFLFEYFSETQRNKGNFPGRFSGRQFSNSRSEMNVSTLELGDSALYLCASSLTSGRMDNEQFFGPGTRLTVL.